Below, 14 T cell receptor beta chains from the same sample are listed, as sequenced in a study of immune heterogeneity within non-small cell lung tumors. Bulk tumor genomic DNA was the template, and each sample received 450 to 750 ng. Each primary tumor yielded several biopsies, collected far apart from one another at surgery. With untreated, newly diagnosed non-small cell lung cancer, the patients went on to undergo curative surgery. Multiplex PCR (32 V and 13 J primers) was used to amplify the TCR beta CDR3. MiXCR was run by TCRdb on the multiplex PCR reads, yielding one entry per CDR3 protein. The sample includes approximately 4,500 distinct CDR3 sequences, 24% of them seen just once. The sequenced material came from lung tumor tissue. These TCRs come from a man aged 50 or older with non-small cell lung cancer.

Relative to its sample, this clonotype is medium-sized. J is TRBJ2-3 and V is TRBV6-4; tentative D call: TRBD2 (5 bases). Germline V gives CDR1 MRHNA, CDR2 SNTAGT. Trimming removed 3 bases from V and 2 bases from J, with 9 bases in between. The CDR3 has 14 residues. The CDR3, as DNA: TGTGCCAGCAGTGAGAAGGACTCCACAGATACGCAGTATTTT. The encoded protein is CASSEKDSTDTQYF.

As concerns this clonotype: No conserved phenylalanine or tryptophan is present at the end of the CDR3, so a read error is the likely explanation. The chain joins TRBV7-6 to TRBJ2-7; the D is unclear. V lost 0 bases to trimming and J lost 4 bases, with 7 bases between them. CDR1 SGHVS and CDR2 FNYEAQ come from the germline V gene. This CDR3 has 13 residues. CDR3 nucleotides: TGTGCCAGCAGCTTAGCTTCAGAGTACGAGCAGTACCTC. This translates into CASSLASEYEQYL.

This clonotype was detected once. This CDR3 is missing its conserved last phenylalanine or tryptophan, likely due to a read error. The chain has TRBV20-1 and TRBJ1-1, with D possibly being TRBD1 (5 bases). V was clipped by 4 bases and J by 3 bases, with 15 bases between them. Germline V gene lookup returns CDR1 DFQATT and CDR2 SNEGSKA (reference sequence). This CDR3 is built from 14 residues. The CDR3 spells CSAIDPRVHTEAFS. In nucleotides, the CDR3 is TGCAGTGCTATAGACCCCAGGGTGCACACTGAAGCTTTCTCT.

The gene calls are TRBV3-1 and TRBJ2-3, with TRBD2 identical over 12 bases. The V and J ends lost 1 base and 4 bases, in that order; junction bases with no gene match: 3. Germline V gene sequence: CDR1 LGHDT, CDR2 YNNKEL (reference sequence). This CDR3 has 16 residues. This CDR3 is CASSQGLAGAADTQYF. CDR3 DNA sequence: TGTGCCAGCAGCCAAGGACTAGCGGGAGCAGCAGATACGCAGTATTTT.

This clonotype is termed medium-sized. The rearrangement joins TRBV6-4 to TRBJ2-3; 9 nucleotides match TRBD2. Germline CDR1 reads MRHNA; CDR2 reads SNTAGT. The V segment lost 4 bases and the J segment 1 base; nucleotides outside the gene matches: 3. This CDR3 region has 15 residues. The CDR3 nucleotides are TGTGCCAGCAGTGTTTTAGCGGGGGGCACAGATACGCAGTATTTT. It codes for CASSVLAGGTDTQYF.

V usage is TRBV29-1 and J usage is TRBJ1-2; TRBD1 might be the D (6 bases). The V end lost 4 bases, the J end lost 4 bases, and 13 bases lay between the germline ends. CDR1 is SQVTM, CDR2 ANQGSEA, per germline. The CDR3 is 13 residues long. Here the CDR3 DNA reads TGCAGCGTTGTCAGACGGGGGGCCTATGGCTACACCTTC. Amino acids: CSVVRRGAYGYTF.

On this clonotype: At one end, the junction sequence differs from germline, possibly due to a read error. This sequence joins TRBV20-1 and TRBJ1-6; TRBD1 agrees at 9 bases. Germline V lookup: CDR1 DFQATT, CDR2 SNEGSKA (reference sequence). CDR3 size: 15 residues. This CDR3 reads CSASLDRGNHSPPHF. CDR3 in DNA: TGCAGTGCTAGCCTAGACAGGGGGAACCATTCACCCCCCCACTTT.

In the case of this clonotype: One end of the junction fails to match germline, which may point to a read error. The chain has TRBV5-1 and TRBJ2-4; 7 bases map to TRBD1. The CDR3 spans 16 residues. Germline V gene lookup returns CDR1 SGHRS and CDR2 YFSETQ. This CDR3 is CASSSLAGGAKNIQYF. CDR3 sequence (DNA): TGCGCCAGCAGCTCCCTGGCAGGGGGAGCCAAAAACATACAGTACTTC. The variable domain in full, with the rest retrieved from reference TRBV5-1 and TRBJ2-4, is KAGVTQTPRYLIKTRGQQVTLSCSPISGHRSVSWYQQTPGQGLQFLFEYFSETQRNKGNFPGRFSGRQFSNSRSEMNVSTLELGDSALYLCASSSLAGGAKNIQYFGAGTRLSVL.

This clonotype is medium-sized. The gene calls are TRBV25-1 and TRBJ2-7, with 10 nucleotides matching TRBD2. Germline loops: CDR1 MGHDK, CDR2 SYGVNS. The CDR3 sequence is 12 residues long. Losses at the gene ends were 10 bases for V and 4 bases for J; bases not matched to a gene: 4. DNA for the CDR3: TGTGCCACCAGGACTAGCGGATACGAGCAGTACTTC. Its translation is CATRTSGYEQYF.

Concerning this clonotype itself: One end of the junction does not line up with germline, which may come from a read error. The CDR3 loop is CARSPRDREHYGYIF. CDR3 sequence (DNA): TGCGCCAGGAGCCCTCGGGACAGGGAACACTATGGCTACATCTTC. The chain has TRBV5-1 and TRBJ1-2, with 9 bases matching TRBD1. Germline CDR1 SGHRS, CDR2 YFSETQ. This CDR3 has 15 amino acids. Based on the CDR3 plus reference TRBV5-1 and TRBJ1-2, the full variable domain is KAGVTQTPRYLIKTRGQQVTLSCSPISGHRSVSWYQQTPGQGLQFLFEYFSETQRNKGNFPGRFSGRQFSNSRSEMNVSTLELGDSALYLCARSPRDREHYGYIFGSGTRLTVV.

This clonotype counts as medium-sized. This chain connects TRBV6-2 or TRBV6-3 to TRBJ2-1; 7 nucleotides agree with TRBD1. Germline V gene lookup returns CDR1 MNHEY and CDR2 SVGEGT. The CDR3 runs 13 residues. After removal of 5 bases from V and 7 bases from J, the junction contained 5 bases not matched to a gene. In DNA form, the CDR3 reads TGTGCCAGCAGTCTAATCAGGGGGAATGAGCAGTTCTTC. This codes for CASSLIRGNEQFF.

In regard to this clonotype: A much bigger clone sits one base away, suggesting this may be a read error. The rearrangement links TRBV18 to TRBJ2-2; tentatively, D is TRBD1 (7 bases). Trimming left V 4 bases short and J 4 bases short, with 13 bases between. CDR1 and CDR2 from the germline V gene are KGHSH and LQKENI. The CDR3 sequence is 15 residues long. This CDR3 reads CASSQSRGVTGELFF. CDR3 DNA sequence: TGTGCCAGCTCACAATCCAGGGGGGTCACCGGGGAGCTGTTTTTT.

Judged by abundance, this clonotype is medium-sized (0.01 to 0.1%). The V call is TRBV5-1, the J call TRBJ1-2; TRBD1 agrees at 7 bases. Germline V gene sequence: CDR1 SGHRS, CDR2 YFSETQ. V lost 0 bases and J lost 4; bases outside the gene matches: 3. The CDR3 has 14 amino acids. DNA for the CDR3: TGCGCCAGCAGCTTGGGACAGGGCTCCTATGGCTACACCTTC. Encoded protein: CASSLGQGSYGYTF.

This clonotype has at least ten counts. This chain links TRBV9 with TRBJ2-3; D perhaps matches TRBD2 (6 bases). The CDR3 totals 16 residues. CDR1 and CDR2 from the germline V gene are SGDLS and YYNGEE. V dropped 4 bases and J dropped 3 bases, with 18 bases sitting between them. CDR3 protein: CASSPPGGGRTDTQYF. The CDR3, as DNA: TGTGCCAGCAGCCCCCCCGGGGGAGGTCGAACAGATACGCAGTATTTT.